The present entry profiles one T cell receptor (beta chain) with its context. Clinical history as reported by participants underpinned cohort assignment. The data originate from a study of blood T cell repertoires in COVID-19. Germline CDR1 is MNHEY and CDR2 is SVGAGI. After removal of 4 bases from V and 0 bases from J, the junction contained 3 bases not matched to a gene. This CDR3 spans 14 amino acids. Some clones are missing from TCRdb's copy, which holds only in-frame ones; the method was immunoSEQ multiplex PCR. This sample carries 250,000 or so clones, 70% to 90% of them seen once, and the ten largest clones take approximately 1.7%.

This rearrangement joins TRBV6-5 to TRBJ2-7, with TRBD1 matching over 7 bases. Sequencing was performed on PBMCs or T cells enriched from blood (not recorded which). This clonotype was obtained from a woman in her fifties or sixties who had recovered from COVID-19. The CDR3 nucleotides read TGTGCCAGCAGTTGGGCAGGGGGCTCCTACGAGCAGTACTTC. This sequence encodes CASSWAGGSYEQYF.